The T cell receptor (beta chain) under discussion was sequenced for a study of blood T cell repertoires in COVID-19. In the original analysis: The assay estimated nucleated cells by amplifying reference gene primers. TCRdb's copy holds only in-frame clones and misses some; the assay was immunoSEQ multiplex PCR. V and J calls plus clone size are reproduced from that table; the DNA served to infer D and trimming. The sample has 100,000 to 110,000 clones, 91% seen once. Sample: peripheral blood. The sequence derives from a man aged 50 or older with active COVID-19.

In nucleotides, the CDR3 is TGTGCTAGTGGCCAGGACAGGGACCTCCTGTGGAACGGGGAGCTGTTTTTT. This encodes CASGQDRDLLWNGELFF. The chain combines TRBV12-5 with TRBJ2-2, with 8 bases matching TRBD1. The CDR3 runs 17 residues. CDR1 and CDR2 from the germline V gene are LGHNT and FRNRAP. The trim removed 6 bases at V and 7 bases at J, leaving 16 bases unmatched. Using reference TRBV12-5 and TRBJ2-2 for the parts outside the CDR3, the full variable domain is DARVTQTPRHKVTEMGQEVTMRCQPILGHNTVFWYRQTMMQGLELLAYFRNRAPLDDSGMPKDRFSAEMPDATLATLKIQPSEPRDSAVYFCASGQDRDLLWNGELFFGEGSRLTVL.